The TCR beta chain under discussion was sequenced for a study of blood T cell repertoires in COVID-19. Study summary: Collection of acute and convalescent COVID-19 samples took place in the United States, Italy and Spain. The cDNA or gDNA used as material had been derived from T cells, B-cell-depleted T cells, or PBMCs.

The assay was immunoSEQ multiplex PCR, and TCRdb's table has in-frame clones only and misses some. The sample records around 180,000 clones, about 82% being singletons. Clinical history as reported by participants underpinned cohort assignment. Per germline, CDR1 SNHLY and CDR2 FYNNEI. CDR3 length: 14 amino acids. The V and J ends lost 3 bases and 7 bases respectively, with 10 bases between them. Input material: PBMCs or T cells enriched from blood (not recorded which). V gene TRBV2 combines with J gene TRBJ1-6; D possibly corresponds to TRBD1 (6 bases). The source of this sequence is a woman aged 30 to 39 who had recovered from COVID-19. The CDR3: CASSDWGRNSPLHF. The CDR3 bases are TGTGCCAGCAGTGACTGGGGGCGAAATTCACCCCTCCACTTT.